This T cell receptor (beta chain) was identified during a study of T cells in pancreatic ductal adenocarcinoma (TCRdb year 2017). Broadly, across the study: The work assessed suppressive cells as well as CD8+ T cells infiltrating resected pancreatic ductal adenocarcinoma, measuring their numbers, locations, and properties, in order to shed light on the adaptive T-cell response that occurs naturally. Results the study describes overall, beyond this receptor: T-cell clonality showed no significant difference between tumor and blood, with a mean clonality of around 0.12 in tumors and 0.072 in blood. Since most pancreatic cancer patients present with inoperable disease, the resected cohort was skewed toward the minority of patients who had early-stage disease. Because tumors are enriched in CD45RO+ effector T cells rather than naive T cells, which biases toward lower diversity, comparisons of clonality between tumor and blood may be biased. Compared with tumor samples, blood samples had more total productive templates and approximately 8-fold more unique clonotypes.

TCR beta CDR3 regions were amplified from genomic DNA using the immunoSEQ hsTCRB kit. An Illumina HiSeq system was used to carry out high-throughput TRB CDR3 sequencing. In the original analysis: Sequencing reads were analyzed with the immunoSEQ software, and nonproductive sequences with premature stops or frame-shifts were excluded. To calculate repertoire clonality, Shannon entropy was normalized by log2 of the number of unique productive sequences, and that value was subtracted from one. Entries here come from immuneACCESS through TCRdb and include only in-frame sequences with V and J called. Some clones fail to appear in such tables; in the studies checked, an unresolved V gene covers under half of the shortfall, and the cause of the remainder is unknown. Clonal size and the V and J genes are those of that table, whereas D and trimming came from the DNA. The sample table records approximately 97,000 clones; 90% to 95% of these occur just once. The top ten clones comprise less than 4% of the sample.

A distance of 10 bases separates the germline ends of V and J, which lose 5 bases and 3 bases respectively. CDR1 LNHDA and CDR2 SQIVND were looked up in the germline V gene (reference sequence). The cysteine opens and the phenylalanine closes a CDR3 of 13 amino acids. The DNA shown is the 39-base CDR3, in frame from base 1. Of note for this clone: It lacks a known antigen. One base away there is no much larger clone; base qualities are not given.

The pancreatic ductal adenocarcinoma patients who were selected had gone through surgery without receiving any neoadjuvant therapy. After peripheral blood was drawn into heparin tubes, PBMCs were separated on a histopaque density gradient and then cryopreserved in about 9.7% DMSO. Using the DNeasy Blood and Tissue Kit with Proteinase K and RNase treatment, genomic DNA was extracted from over five PBMC and roughly nine flash-frozen tumor specimens. The sample consisted of PBMCs. The sequence links TRBV19 to TRBJ1-2; TRBD1 could be the D gene, as 6 bases match. The receptor was isolated from a human donor with pancreatic ductal adenocarcinoma. CDR3 protein: CASSGSGDYGYTF. DNA sequence: TGTGCCAGTAGTGGCTCAGGGGACTATGGCTACACCTTC.